Detailed here is one T cell receptor (beta chain). Its antigen remains unknown. The junction and the germline gene differ at one end; a read error may be behind it. This sample is drawn from a study of cytomegalovirus exposure and HLA in healthy donors. Study-wide background: The same platform was used for the roughly 120 validation repertoires as for the roughly 670 first-cohort repertoires, as reported in a later analysis.

Germline V lookup: CDR1 MNHEY, CDR2 SMNVEV (reference sequence). This CDR3 contains 16 residues. Overall study results and limits: Some TCR beta chains (around 180 of them) were listed as cytomegalovirus-associated.

Assay: immunoSEQ multiplex PCR; the TCRdb copy retains only in-frame clones and omits some. The table lists about 400,000 clones, roughly 90% of them singletons. The V call is TRBV27, the J call TRBJ2-6, with 7 bases identical to TRBD1. This sequence originates from a woman younger than 30 in good health and CMV-seronegative. Material for sequencing was PBMCs. CDR3 amino acids: CASSSQGGYGANVLIF. The CDR3 nucleotides are TGTGCCAGCAGTTCCCAAGGGGGCTATGGGGCCAACGTCCTGATTTTC.